This passage covers 10 T cell receptor beta chains from one sample sequenced in a study. Adaptor-ligated barcode primers were used to amplify TRBV12-4/TRBJ1-2 clonotypes. TCRdb itself ran the multiplex PCR reads through MiXCR, one entry per CDR3 protein. The sample has about 120 distinct CDR3 sequences; about 4.1% are singletons. Sequenced material: naive CD4+ T cells sorted from blood. The subset is: naive CD4+ T cells, CD4+CD45RA+CD25-. Receptors originate from a female donor with breast cancer.

This clonotype is deemed large. The gene calls are TRBV12-3 or TRBV12-4 and TRBJ1-2; TRBD1 matches 7 bases. V dropped 4 bases and J dropped 2; count of bases not matched to a gene: 1. The CDR3 spans 13 residues. This CDR3 is CASSSGQNYGYTF. The CDR3 DNA is TGTGCCAGCAGTTCGGGACAGAACTATGGCTACACCTTC.

In its sample, this clonotype ranks as large (0.1 to 1%). The CDR3 DNA sequence: TGTGCCAGCAGTCCTAGACAGGACTATGGCTACACCTTC. Amino acid sequence: CASSPRQDYGYTF. The V gene is TRBV12-3 or TRBV12-4, the J gene TRBJ1-2, with D perhaps TRBD1 (6 bases). V dropped 5 bases and J dropped 3 bases, with 10 bases sitting between them. This CDR3 spans 13 amino acids.

This clonotype is hyperexpanded in the sample. This chain joins TRBV12-3 or TRBV12-4 and TRBJ1-2; the D is unclear. V was trimmed by 6 bases and J by 2 bases, leaving 13 bases between them. CDR3 length equals 14 residues. This CDR3 is CASRYSGRNYGYTF. For the CDR3, the DNA is TGTGCCAGCAGATATTCGGGTAGGAACTATGGCTACACCTTC.

This clonotype rates as large (0.1 to 1%). The chain couples TRBV12-3 or TRBV12-4 to TRBJ1-2; weak D call: TRBD1 (6 bases). Trimming removed 4 bases at V and 4 bases at J, with 10 bases between. CDR3 size: 13 residues. CDR3 in DNA: TGTGCCAGCAGTTCCTCAGGGGTCTATGGCTACACCTTC. Protein product: CASSSSGVYGYTF.

Judged by abundance, this clonotype is large. This chain links TRBV12-3 or TRBV12-4 with TRBJ1-2, with a tentative D call TRBD1 (5 bases). With 2 bases removed from V and 10 bases from J, the gap between germline ends came to 11 bases. The CDR3 runs 12 residues. The CDR3 DNA reads as TGTGCCAGCAGTTTACTAGGGGAAGACTACACCTTC. Residues: CASSLLGEDYTF.

This clonotype is termed large. The chain couples TRBV12-3 or TRBV12-4 to TRBJ1-2; tentative D call: TRBD1 (6 bases). V lost 4 bases and J 9 bases, leaving 9 bases between the germline ends. CDR3 length: 11 residues. The CDR3: CASSSRDSYTF. The CDR3 DNA sequence: TGTGCCAGCAGTTCCCGGGACAGCTACACCTTC.

By share of the sample, this clonotype is large. The chain has TRBV12-3 or TRBV12-4 and TRBJ1-2, with D uncertain. There are 14 residues in the CDR3. Trimming pared 3 bases from V and 1 base from J, leaving 9 bases between. CDR3 residues: CASSLLGINYGYTF. The CDR3 DNA is TGTGCCAGCAGTTTGTTGGGAATTAACTATGGCTACACCTTC.

This clonotype is large (0.1 to 1%) by share. V is TRBV12-3 or TRBV12-4 and J is TRBJ1-2; D unclear. CDR3 length: 15 amino acids. Trimming shortened V by 6 bases and J by 3 bases, and 17 bases separated the two germline ends. The CDR3 spells CASRRIPGSDYGYTF. The CDR3 DNA follows: TGTGCCAGCAGACGTATACCAGGATCGGACTATGGCTACACCTTC.

This clonotype is labeled large. The V call is TRBV12-3 or TRBV12-4, the J call TRBJ1-2; D might be TRBD1 (6 bases). There are 14 residues in the CDR3. V was trimmed by 3 bases and J by 8 bases, leaving 16 bases between them. CDR3 coding DNA: TGTGCCAGCAGTTTTAGAGGACAGAGCTCGGGCTACACCTTC. It encodes CASSFRGQSSGYTF.

Within the sample, this clonotype is large. The V gene is TRBV12-3 or TRBV12-4, the J gene TRBJ1-2; D remains unclear. The CDR3 spans 14 residues. Trimming shortened V by 1 base and J by 9 bases, and 15 bases separated the two germline ends. CDR3 protein: CASSLGGRALSYTF. Written as DNA, the CDR3 is TGTGCCAGCAGTTTAGGTGGCAGAGCCTTAAGCTACACCTTC.